The source of this TCR beta chain is a study of cytomegalovirus exposure and HLA in healthy donors. Points from the study as a whole: Common viral pathogens seemed, in a later analysis, to connect with several of the most significant clusters. There were a few CMV-associated chains whose specificity for CMV antigens was confirmed in vitro. Rarity held for most TCR sequences, but there were some public TCRs that occurred in many donors. A few V segments could not be told apart, such as TRBV6-2 and TRBV6-3, and were left out.

In the case of this clone: Its specificity is unknown.

This CDR3 has 18 amino acids. J was trimmed by 4 bases and V by 11 bases; bases with no gene match: 20. From germline, CDR1 is ENHRY and CDR2 SYGVKD. Use of 60 Vbeta and 13 Jbeta primers characterized the PCR. Clones were read by immunoSEQ multiplex PCR, and TCRdb kept only the in-frame ones, dropping some. The repertoire holds around 130,000 clones, 79% seen once, with more than 1.5% in the top ten. The clonotype originates from a man aged 18 to 29 in good health and CMV-seronegative. The sequencing input was PBMCs. This sequence joins TRBV10-3 and TRBJ2-1, with TRBD1 identical over 10 bases. CDR3 DNA sequence: TGTGCCTCCTTCGGGGACAGGGGAGAGAGAGTGGGATACAATGAGCAGTTCTTC. Residues: CASFGDRGERVGYNEQFF.